This T cell receptor (beta chain) appears in the sequencing data of a study of blood T cells in healthy people across ages. Study-wide findings and caveats: CMV status of donors was not determined, possibly confounding expanded clonotype changes. Both higher diversity and more naive CD4+ cells marked long-lived donors when set against aged donors.

The CDR3 length is 16 residues. Germline loops: CDR1 SGHRS, CDR2 YFSETQ. The V end lost 1 base, the J end lost 4 bases, and 17 bases lay between the germline ends. With a J-beta primer mix and a sample-barcoded 5' primer, a second PCR ran about 6 to 11 cycles. TCRdb re-analysed the 5' RACE reads in MiXCR, keeping a single row per CDR3 protein. The table has 550,000 to 700,000 distinct CDR3 sequences, roughly 29% seen once. The study recruited healthy Caucasian donors from Russia who were aged about 6 to 95. Each sample yielded at least 6 million isolated PBMCs. On this clonotype: Antigen specificity is unknown.

The sequence derives from a woman in her sixties or seventies in good health. The sample was blood. The chain is built from TRBV5-1 and TRBJ2-5; possible D gene TRBD2, 6 bases. The CDR3 is CASSLNPGTASETQYF. The CDR3 region has the DNA TGCGCCAGCAGCTTGAATCCAGGGACTGCATCAGAGACCCAGTACTTC.